This TCR beta chain was identified in a study of OX40 agonist ivuxolimab in advanced cancers. About the study: Participants averaged approximately 65 years of age (range about 23 to 80) and were around 83% male.

The CDR3 has 16 residues. Germline V CDR1 and CDR2: SGHNT, YENEEA. Profiled with immunoSEQ multiplex PCR; TCRdb holds only in-frame clones, not every one. This sample carries fewer than 130,000 clones, around nine tenths of them seen once, and the ten largest clones take less than 0.35%. This TCR was sampled from an adult with an advanced solid tumor such as melanoma, head and neck, liver or kidney cancer. The J gene is TRBJ2-5, the V gene TRBV11-3, with 8 bases lining up with TRBD1. The J call is uncertain, as TRBJ2-7 better fits the DNA end. Sequences were derived from CD4+ or CD8+ T cells sorted from blood, sampled in a trial of the OX40 agonist ivuxolimab. In nucleotides, the CDR3 is TGTGCCAGCAGCACCTCGCAGGGGGCCTTCGCCTACGAGCAGTACTTC. Translation: CASSTSQGAFAYEQYF.